These T cell receptor beta chains were read from a single sample in a study of T-cell memory formation after mild COVID-19. A single record per CDR3 protein comes from TCRdb applying MiXCR to the 5' RACE reads. The data contain roughly 250,000 distinct CDR3 sequences, 16% of them singletons. The sample taken for sequencing was PBMCs or a T cell subset sorted from them (not recorded which). The receptor set was obtained from a man younger than 35 who had mild COVID-19 (a few samples of this study predate the infection). Cell type and time point are not known. The CDR3 runs from the conserved cysteine through the conserved F or W. Each record gives: V gene, J gene, clone size, D gene, CDR3 DNA, CDR3 protein. D genes are given only for firm matches. Some rows mark clone size as missing; the rest say once, few, many or name a class of expanded clone.

v_call: TRBV18; j_call: TRBJ1-6; clone_size: -; d_call: -; cdr3_nt: TGTGCCAGCTCAACTGAGCCGGGACGGCTCCCCTTCTATAATTCACCCCTCCACTTT; cdr3_aa: CASSTEPGRLPFYNSPLHF
v_call: TRBV20-1; j_call: TRBJ2-1; clone_size: few; d_call: TRBD2; cdr3_nt: TGCAGTGCTAGACTAGCGGGGACATCACTGAATGAGCAGTTCTTC; cdr3_aa: CSARLAGTSLNEQFF
v_call: TRBV7-9; j_call: TRBJ1-1; clone_size: -; d_call: -; cdr3_nt: TGTGCCAGCATGGTCGGCTACGGGAACACTGAAGCTTTCTTT; cdr3_aa: CASMVGYGNTEAFF
v_call: TRBV5-6; j_call: TRBJ2-4; clone_size: few; d_call: -; cdr3_nt: TGTGCCAGCGCTCGGAACCTAGCCAAAAACATTCAGTACTTC; cdr3_aa: CASARNLAKNIQYF
v_call: TRBV30; j_call: TRBJ2-2; clone_size: -; d_call: -; cdr3_nt: TGTGCCTGGAGTTCCGGGACCAACACCGGGGAGCTGTTTTTT; cdr3_aa: CAWSSGTNTGELFF
v_call: TRBV12-3/TRBV12-4; j_call: TRBJ1-3; clone_size: -; d_call: -; cdr3_nt: TGTGCCAGCAGTTCCGCCGGCCCTGGAAACACCATATATTTT; cdr3_aa: CASSSAGPGNTIYF
v_call: TRBV14; j_call: TRBJ1-1; clone_size: -; d_call: TRBD1; cdr3_nt: TGTGCCAGCAGCCGCCAGGGGGGAGGAAATGAAGCTTTCTTT; cdr3_aa: CASSRQGGGNEAFF
v_call: TRBV12-3/TRBV12-4; j_call: TRBJ2-1; clone_size: -; d_call: -; cdr3_nt: TGTGCCAGCAGTAGGACTCGCTCGGAAACTCCTGAGCAGTTCTTC; cdr3_aa: CASSRTRSETPEQFF
v_call: TRBV4-1; j_call: TRBJ2-1; clone_size: -; d_call: -; cdr3_nt: TGCGCCAGCAGCCAAGGACAGGTGTACAATGAGCAGTTCTTC; cdr3_aa: CASSQGQVYNEQFF
v_call: TRBV7-9; j_call: TRBJ1-3; clone_size: -; d_call: -; cdr3_nt: TGTGCCAGCGGGAACTCGCGAAACACCATATATTTT; cdr3_aa: CASGNSRNTIYF
v_call: TRBV6-1; j_call: TRBJ1-2; clone_size: -; d_call: -; cdr3_nt: TGTGCCAGCAGTAGCCAGGGCAGCTACTATGGCTACACCTTC; cdr3_aa: CASSSQGSYYGYTF
v_call: TRBV20-1; j_call: TRBJ2-7; clone_size: few; d_call: -; cdr3_nt: TGCAGTGCTAGCTCCGCGTCGAGGAGCTCCTACGAGCAGTACTTC; cdr3_aa: CSASSASRSSYEQYF
v_call: TRBV7-8; j_call: TRBJ1-5; clone_size: -; d_call: -; cdr3_nt: TGTGCCACGTCCGCCAGGGAAAGTCAGCCCCAGCATTTT; cdr3_aa: CATSARESQPQHF
v_call: TRBV20-1; j_call: TRBJ2-1; clone_size: few; d_call: TRBD1; cdr3_nt: TGCAGTGCCCCTCCCGACAGGGCGATTAACAATGAGCAGTTCTTC; cdr3_aa: CSAPPDRAINNEQFF
v_call: TRBV2; j_call: TRBJ1-5; clone_size: few; d_call: TRBD1; cdr3_nt: TGTGCCAGCAGCGAGGGGACAGGGACTCAGCCCCAGCATTTT; cdr3_aa: CASSEGTGTQPQHF
v_call: TRBV24-1; j_call: TRBJ2-1; clone_size: -; d_call: TRBD1; cdr3_nt: TGTGCCACCAGTGAAACTGACAGGGCCCCCTACAATGAGCAGTTCTTC; cdr3_aa: CATSETDRAPYNEQFF
v_call: TRBV7-9; j_call: TRBJ2-3; clone_size: few; d_call: -; cdr3_nt: TGTGCCAGCAGCTCCCCATGGGAAATCAGGGGAACTAGCACAGATACGCAGTATTTT; cdr3_aa: CASSSPWEIRGTSTDTQYF
v_call: TRBV7-2; j_call: TRBJ1-1; clone_size: -; d_call: -; cdr3_nt: TGTGCCAGCAGCTTAGCCGCGGTACTGAACACTGAAGCTTTCTTT; cdr3_aa: CASSLAAVLNTEAFF
v_call: TRBV6-6; j_call: TRBJ2-3; clone_size: few; d_call: -; cdr3_nt: TGTGCCAGCAGTCCCATTAGGGGAGATACGCAGTATTTT; cdr3_aa: CASSPIRGDTQYF
v_call: TRBV27; j_call: TRBJ2-5; clone_size: -; d_call: -; cdr3_nt: TGTGCCAGCAGTCCGGGATCGGGGTACCAAGAGACCCAGTACTTC; cdr3_aa: CASSPGSGYQETQYF
v_call: TRBV5-1; j_call: TRBJ1-2; clone_size: few; d_call: -; cdr3_nt: TGCGCCAGCAGCCCAGCAGGGGAGGCCTATGGCTACACCTTC; cdr3_aa: CASSPAGEAYGYTF
v_call: TRBV19; j_call: TRBJ1-5; clone_size: few; d_call: -; cdr3_nt: TGTGCCAGTAGAAGACGGGGGGGAAGCAATCAGCCCCAGCATTTT; cdr3_aa: CASRRRGGSNQPQHF
v_call: TRBV12-3/TRBV12-4; j_call: TRBJ2-3; clone_size: few; d_call: TRBD2; cdr3_nt: TGTGCCAGCAGGCCCCGGGGGGTGGAAAGAGATACGCAGTATTTT; cdr3_aa: CASRPRGVERDTQYF
v_call: TRBV6-5; j_call: TRBJ1-1; clone_size: few; d_call: -; cdr3_nt: TGTGCCAGCAGTTTTTTGGGTCCCCGGGCGAACACTGAAGCTTTCTTT; cdr3_aa: CASSFLGPRANTEAFF
v_call: TRBV6-5; j_call: TRBJ2-3; clone_size: few; d_call: -; cdr3_nt: TGTGCCAGCAGAGAATACCACACCGACTATACGCAGTATTTT; cdr3_aa: CASREYHTDYTQYF
v_call: TRBV9; j_call: TRBJ2-5; clone_size: few; d_call: -; cdr3_nt: TGTGCCAGCAGCGTAGGAGGGGGGCCCCAAGAGACCCAGTACTTC; cdr3_aa: CASSVGGGPQETQYF
v_call: TRBV4-3; j_call: TRBJ1-3; clone_size: -; d_call: -; cdr3_nt: TGCGCCAGCAGCCAAGACGGGCAGGCTGGAAACACCATATATTTT; cdr3_aa: CASSQDGQAGNTIYF
v_call: TRBV4-1; j_call: TRBJ1-2; clone_size: few; d_call: TRBD1; cdr3_nt: TGCGCCAGCAGCCAAGAAGGATTAGGACAGGGGGTATACACCTTC; cdr3_aa: CASSQEGLGQGVYTF
v_call: TRBV15; j_call: TRBJ2-7; clone_size: -; d_call: -; cdr3_nt: TGTGCCACCAGCAGAGACCGATCCGAGCAGTACTTC; cdr3_aa: CATSRDRSEQYF
v_call: TRBV5-1; j_call: TRBJ2-5; clone_size: few; d_call: -; cdr3_nt: TGCGCCAGCAGCCCCCTCCATGAGACCCAGTACTTC; cdr3_aa: CASSPLHETQYF
v_call: TRBV7-3; j_call: TRBJ2-1; clone_size: many; d_call: TRBD2; cdr3_nt: TGTGCCAGCAGCTTAAGCGGGGGGGCCTACGCTGAGCAGTTCTTC; cdr3_aa: CASSLSGGAYAEQFF
v_call: TRBV7-2; j_call: TRBJ2-5; clone_size: -; d_call: -; cdr3_nt: TGTGCCAGCAGCTTAACTGTGACGGTCCAAGAGACCCAGTACTTC; cdr3_aa: CASSLTVTVQETQYF
v_call: TRBV9; j_call: TRBJ2-2; clone_size: few; d_call: -; cdr3_nt: TGTGCCAGCAGCGTAGACGGTAACACCGGGGAGCTGTTTTTT; cdr3_aa: CASSVDGNTGELFF
v_call: TRBV7-2; j_call: TRBJ1-2; clone_size: -; d_call: TRBD1; cdr3_nt: TGTGCCAGCAGCTTAGTGGGGACAGGGGGGAGCTATTATGGCTACACCTTC; cdr3_aa: CASSLVGTGGSYYGYTF
v_call: TRBV4-2; j_call: TRBJ2-3; clone_size: -; d_call: -; cdr3_nt: TGTGCCAGCAGCCCAGGCCGGCAGGGAGGAGATACGCAGTATTTT; cdr3_aa: CASSPGRQGGDTQYF
v_call: TRBV9; j_call: TRBJ1-5; clone_size: -; d_call: -; cdr3_nt: TGTGCCAGCAGCGTAGGCGTAGGCGGGCAGCCCCAGCATTTT; cdr3_aa: CASSVGVGGQPQHF
v_call: TRBV5-6; j_call: TRBJ2-3; clone_size: -; d_call: -; cdr3_nt: TGTGCCAGCAGCTTCGGCGTGGCTCCGAATACGCAGTATTTT; cdr3_aa: CASSFGVAPNTQYF
v_call: TRBV6-1; j_call: TRBJ2-2; clone_size: -; d_call: -; cdr3_nt: TGTGCCAGTCGACGGGGCAGGGCAACCACCGGGGAGCTGTTTTTT; cdr3_aa: CASRRGRATTGELFF
v_call: TRBV6-2/TRBV6-3; j_call: TRBJ2-2; clone_size: many; d_call: TRBD2; cdr3_nt: TGTGCCAGCAGTTACTCCGGGACTAGCGGGGGATGGAACACCGGGGAGCTGTTTTTT; cdr3_aa: CASSYSGTSGGWNTGELFF
v_call: TRBV7-2; j_call: TRBJ2-7; clone_size: few; d_call: TRBD1; cdr3_nt: TGTGCCAGCAGCGCGACAGGGGTCTGGTACTTC; cdr3_aa: CASSATGVWYF
v_call: TRBV5-1; j_call: TRBJ1-1; clone_size: -; d_call: -; cdr3_nt: TGCGCCAGCAGCTTGCTGTCGGCAAACACTGAAGCTTTCTTT; cdr3_aa: CASSLLSANTEAFF
v_call: TRBV4-3; j_call: TRBJ1-1; clone_size: many; d_call: -; cdr3_nt: TGCGCCAGCAGCCAAGACAGAGGCACTGAAGCTTTCTTT; cdr3_aa: CASSQDRGTEAFF
v_call: TRBV2; j_call: TRBJ1-5; clone_size: -; d_call: -; cdr3_nt: TGTGCCAGCAGTGTAGAGGGAATGGGCAATCAGCCCCAGCATTTT; cdr3_aa: CASSVEGMGNQPQHF
v_call: TRBV6-5; j_call: TRBJ2-4; clone_size: few; d_call: -; cdr3_nt: TGTGCCAGCAGTTATAAAGGGGGCAAAAACATTCAGTACTTC; cdr3_aa: CASSYKGGKNIQYF
v_call: TRBV4-1; j_call: TRBJ2-1; clone_size: -; d_call: -; cdr3_nt: TGCGCCAGCAGCCAAGGGAGGGACAGTACCTACAATGAGCAGTTCTTC; cdr3_aa: CASSQGRDSTYNEQFF